The 25 T cell receptor beta chains presented below share a single source sample, sequenced in a study of shared clonotypes between healthy human individuals. Using immunoSEQ multiplex PCR, the repertoire was profiled, and TCRdb retains in-frame clones only, with some absent. The sample contains about 2.4 million clones, over 85% of which appear only once. Sequenced input: naive CD4+ T cells from PBMCs. The subset is: CD45RA+ positively selected. Every receptor here comes from a young man in good health. Some clones in this sample may be carry-over from other donors' samples.

The chain is built from TRBV18 and TRBJ1-5; D unresolved. Looked up from germline, CDR1 is KGHSH and CDR2 is LQKENI. With 3 bases removed from V and 5 bases from J, the gap between germline ends came to 17 bases. The CDR3 loop spans 16 amino acids. The DNA of the CDR3 is TGTGCCAGCTCACCCCTACCGAGTTCGGGTGATCAGCCCCAGCATTTT. Protein product: CASSPLPSSGDQPQHF. Full variable domain (outside the CDR3, taken from reference TRBV18 and TRBJ1-5): NAGVMQNPRHLVRRRGQEARLRCSPMKGHSHVYWYRQLPEEGLKFMVYLQKENIIDESGMPKERFSAEFPKEGPSILRIQQVVRGDSAAYFCASSPLPSSGDQPQHFGDGTRLSIL.

The chain uses TRBV28 and TRBJ1-4; D might be TRBD1 (5 bases). The CDR3 is made up of 17 amino acids. Germline lookup yields CDR1 MDHEN and CDR2 SYDVKM. The V gene lost 2 bases and the J gene lost 6 bases, with 19 bases spanning the gap. In DNA form, the CDR3 reads TGTGCCAGCAGTTTACGCACTTTTAGGGGAACGGATGAAAAACTGTTTTTT. Protein product: CASSLRTFRGTDEKLFF.

In DNA, the CDR3 is TGTGCCAGCAGTTTATATGTGGTCCGAGCCTACAATGAGCAGTTCTTC. Translation gives CASSLYVVRAYNEQFF. The gene calls are TRBV28 and TRBJ2-1; D not certain. Trimming took off 1 base at V and 2 bases at J, with 12 bases between the two ends. Germline V gene lookup returns CDR1 MDHEN and CDR2 SYDVKM. The CDR3 runs to 16 residues.

The chain recombines TRBV30 with TRBJ2-6, with 14 bases identical to TRBD2. V was pared by 4 bases and J by 1 base, with 3 bases of the junction left unmatched. The germline CDR1 and CDR2 sequences are GTSNPN and SVGIG (reference sequence). The CDR3 spans 17 residues. CDR3 sequence (DNA): TGTGCCTGGAAAGGGACTAGCGGGAGTTCTGGGGCCAACGTCCTGACTTTC. It is translated as CAWKGTSGSSGANVLTF.

This chain uses TRBV2 with TRBJ2-5; TRBD2 is a possible D gene (6 bases). Trimming took 6 bases from V and 4 from J, leaving 18 bases between them. The CDR3 extends over 15 amino acids. Germline V CDR1 and CDR2: SNHLY, FYNNEI. This CDR3 reads CASRLAGRIGETQYF. The CDR3 coding sequence is TGTGCCAGCAGATTAGCAGGGAGGATAGGAGAGACCCAGTACTTC.

The chain carries TRBV7-9 and TRBJ2-7; D is ambiguous. This CDR3 has 14 residues. Germline V lookup: CDR1 SEHNR, CDR2 FQNEAQ (reference sequence). Trimming removed 0 bases at V and 0 bases at J, with 6 bases between. The CDR3 protein is CASSLASTSYEQYF. Written as DNA, the CDR3 is TGTGCCAGCAGCTTAGCTAGCACCTCCTACGAGCAGTACTTC. The complete variable domain, with remaining parts taken from reference TRBV7-9 and TRBJ2-7, reads DTGVSQNPRHKITKRGQNVTFRCDPISEHNRLYWYRQTLGQGPEFLTYFQNEAQLEKSRLLSDRFSAERPKGSFSTLEIQRTEQGDSAMYLCASSLASTSYEQYFGPGTRLTVT.

Comment on this clone: This CDR3 is also generated by other DNA sequences in the sample. CDR3 amino acids: CASSQEFSTDTQYF. The CDR3 coding sequence is TGCGCCAGCAGCCAAGAGTTTTCCACGGATACGCAGTATTTT. J is TRBJ2-3 and V is TRBV4-3; D gene ambiguous. CDR1 LGHNA and CDR2 YSLEER come from the germline V gene. This CDR3 region has 14 residues. The V end lost 0 bases, the J end lost 6 bases, and 10 bases lay between the germline ends.

V usage is TRBV7-3 and J usage is TRBJ1-2; TRBD1 agrees at 8 bases. This CDR3 has 13 amino acids. Per germline, CDR1 SGHTA and CDR2 FQGTGA. The ends lost 4 bases at V and 7 bases at J; junction bases unmatched: 5. The CDR3 bases are TGTGCCAGCAGCTCAAGACAGGGGAGTGGCTACACCTTC. Protein sequence: CASSSRQGSGYTF.

The chain combines TRBV9 with TRBJ1-2, with 7 bases fitting TRBD1. The V and J ends lost 3 bases and 6 bases, in that order; junction bases with no gene match: 2. The CDR3 has 12 amino acids. CDR1 is SGDLS, CDR2 YYNGEE, per germline. CDR3 sequence (DNA): TGTGCCAGCAGCGCCGACAGGGATGGCTACACCTTC. It codes for CASSADRDGYTF.

The V and J genes are TRBV9 and TRBJ2-2; 13 nucleotides line up with TRBD2. The junction had 7 bases not matched to a gene; V was cut back by 4 bases and J by 1 base. The germline V gene encodes CDR1 SGDLS and CDR2 YYNGEE. The CDR3 covers 18 residues. The CDR3 nucleotides are TGTGCCAGCAGCTCAGGACTAGCGGGAGTAATGAACACCGGGGAGCTGTTTTTT. Translated: CASSSGLAGVMNTGELFF.

The rearrangement links TRBV5-1 to TRBJ1-1, with D perhaps matching TRBD1 (5 bases). Trimming shortened V by 0 bases and J by 1 base, and 28 bases separated the two germline ends. Germline CDR1 and CDR2: SGHRS and YFSETQ. CDR3 length equals 21 residues. The CDR3 region is CASSLGPRGGLSGRWNTEAFF. CDR3 DNA sequence: TGCGCCAGCAGCTTGGGGCCCCGGGGGGGACTATCTGGTCGGTGGAACACTGAAGCTTTCTTT.

The chain recombines TRBV19 with TRBJ1-1; a possible D gene is TRBD1 (5 bases). Deletions cut 4 bases from V and 6 bases from J, with 18 bases between. The CDR3 length is 15 residues. Germline V gene data show CDR1 as LNHDA and CDR2 as SQIVND (reference sequence). The CDR3 protein is CASSTLQEWVPEAFF. CDR3 DNA: TGTGCCAGTAGTACCTTACAGGAGTGGGTGCCTGAAGCTTTCTTT.

This clone has only a few counts. The rearrangement links TRBV27 to TRBJ2-7, with TRBD2 identical over 11 bases. Germline-derived CDR1 and CDR2 are MNHEY and SMNVEV (reference sequence). This CDR3 contains 15 residues. Germline trimming cut 4 bases from V and 2 bases from J; bases unmatched to any gene: 4. CDR3 DNA: TGTGCCAGCAGTTACAGACTAGCGGGGCCCTACGAGCAGTACTTC. Amino acids: CASSYRLAGPYEQYF.

J is TRBJ1-2 and V is TRBV29-1; possibly TRBD1 for D (6 bases). The V gene's germline CDR1 is SQVTM and CDR2 ANQGSEA. The CDR3 loop spans 12 amino acids. Trimming left V 8 bases short and J 2 bases short, with 12 bases between. The CDR3 is CSTHRGNYGYTF. The CDR3 DNA reads as TGCAGCACACATAGGGGGAACTATGGCTACACCTTC.

A note on this clone: Other DNA sequences of this sample code for an identical CDR3. This chain joins TRBV6-1 and TRBJ1-4; D not resolved. The CDR3 sequence is 14 residues long. V lost 1 base, J lost 7 bases, and 10 bases lay in between. Germline V gene lookup returns CDR1 MNHNS and CDR2 SASEGT. CDR3 coding DNA: TGTGCCAGCAGTGAAGGGGGAGCGGGTGAAAAACTGTTTTTT. This encodes CASSEGGAGEKLFF.

V and J are TRBV10-3 and TRBJ1-2; no firm D call. Trimming stripped 2 bases from V and 8 bases from J, with 6 bases between. Germline V gives CDR1 ENHRY, CDR2 SYGVKD. The CDR3 runs to 11 residues. The DNA for the CDR3 is TGTGCCATCAGTGAGAACAGAGGCTACACCTTC. It is translated as CAISENRGYTF.

About this clone itself: Other nucleotide sequences from this sample produce the same CDR3. The chain uses TRBV15 and TRBJ1-5; D remains ambiguous. CDR3 size: 13 residues. V was trimmed by 5 bases and J by 5 bases, leaving 10 bases between them. Looked up from germline, CDR1 is LNHNV and CDR2 is YYDKDF (reference sequence). In nucleotides, the CDR3 is TGTGCCACCAGCCGTGATCGGGATCAGCCCCAGCATTTT. Amino acids: CATSRDRDQPQHF.

The gene calls are TRBV7-2 and TRBJ2-3, with TRBD2 as a possible D gene (6 bases). V lost 4 bases to trimming and J lost 1 base, with 12 bases between them. Germline loops: CDR1 SGHTA, CDR2 FQGNSA. The CDR3 is made up of 15 amino acids. CDR3 bases: TGTGCCAGCAGCTGGGACGGGAGAGGCACAGATACGCAGTATTTT. Amino acids: CASSWDGRGTDTQYF.

The J gene is TRBJ2-1, the V gene TRBV29-1, with D tentatively TRBD2 (6 bases). Trimming left V 8 bases short and J 4 bases short, with 15 bases between. This CDR3 is built from 13 residues. Germline CDR1 SQVTM, CDR2 ANQGSEA. In nucleotides, the CDR3 is TGCAGCCTGGGGGGTAGGCTTTACAATGAGCAGTTCTTC. It encodes CSLGGRLYNEQFF.

This chain links TRBV29-1 with TRBJ2-2; no clear D. CDR1 SQVTM and CDR2 ANQGSEA come from the germline V gene. This CDR3 has 14 residues. This chain's CDR3 is CRDDRGWDTGELFF. CDR3 DNA sequence: TGCAGGGACGACCGAGGTTGGGACACCGGGGAGCTGTTTTTT.

This clone came up once. V and J are TRBV7-6 and TRBJ2-7; 8 nucleotides align to TRBD2. Per the germline V gene, CDR1 is SGHVS and CDR2 is FNYEAQ. The trim removed 4 bases at V and 5 bases at J, leaving 7 bases unmatched. This CDR3 has 14 amino acids. This CDR3 reads CASSSGTRTDEQYF. The CDR3 DNA sequence: TGTGCCAGCAGCTCCGGGACTAGAACGGACGAGCAGTACTTC.

The J gene is TRBJ2-7, the V gene TRBV19; D is perhaps TRBD1 or TRBD2 (6 bases each). The CDR3 is made up of 15 amino acids. Trimming took 1 base from V and 2 from J, leaving 12 bases between them. Germline V gene lookup returns CDR1 LNHDA and CDR2 SQIVND (reference sequence). The chain's CDR3 is CASSIVGGGTYEQYF. The CDR3, as DNA: TGTGCCAGTAGTATAGTTGGGGGCGGGACCTACGAGCAGTACTTC.

The chain is built from TRBV5-1 and TRBJ2-5, with D uncertain. Germline CDR1 reads SGHRS; CDR2 reads YFSETQ. V gave up 1 base and J gave up 5 bases, with 9 bases separating them. CDR3 size: 13 residues. CDR3 DNA sequence: TGCGCCAGCAGCTTGAAAGCTTTGGAGACCCAGTACTTC. Its protein product is CASSLKALETQYF. The variable domain in full, with the rest retrieved from reference TRBV5-1 and TRBJ2-5, is KAGVTQTPRYLIKTRGQQVTLSCSPISGHRSVSWYQQTPGQGLQFLFEYFSETQRNKGNFPGRFSGRQFSNSRSEMNVSTLELGDSALYLCASSLKALETQYFGPGTRLLVL.

This chain uses TRBV9 with TRBJ2-1, with D possibly matching TRBD2 (6 bases). V was trimmed by 4 bases and J by 9 bases, leaving 23 bases between them. The CDR3 totals 16 residues. Germline values: CDR1 SGDLS, CDR2 YYNGEE. The DNA for the CDR3 is TGTGCCAGCAGCCCATTTGGGGGAGGAGGGAAGGTTGAGCAGTTCTTC. Encoded protein: CASSPFGGGGKVEQFF.

This sequence joins TRBV15 and TRBJ1-2; D is perhaps TRBD1 (5 bases). The CDR3 is 14 amino acids. The germline V gene encodes CDR1 LNHNV and CDR2 YYDKDF (reference sequence). V lost 5 bases and J lost 3, with 13 bases in between. The DNA for the CDR3 is TGTGCCACCAGCCCAGGGCGGGGATACTATGGCTACACCTTC. This sequence encodes CATSPGRGYYGYTF.